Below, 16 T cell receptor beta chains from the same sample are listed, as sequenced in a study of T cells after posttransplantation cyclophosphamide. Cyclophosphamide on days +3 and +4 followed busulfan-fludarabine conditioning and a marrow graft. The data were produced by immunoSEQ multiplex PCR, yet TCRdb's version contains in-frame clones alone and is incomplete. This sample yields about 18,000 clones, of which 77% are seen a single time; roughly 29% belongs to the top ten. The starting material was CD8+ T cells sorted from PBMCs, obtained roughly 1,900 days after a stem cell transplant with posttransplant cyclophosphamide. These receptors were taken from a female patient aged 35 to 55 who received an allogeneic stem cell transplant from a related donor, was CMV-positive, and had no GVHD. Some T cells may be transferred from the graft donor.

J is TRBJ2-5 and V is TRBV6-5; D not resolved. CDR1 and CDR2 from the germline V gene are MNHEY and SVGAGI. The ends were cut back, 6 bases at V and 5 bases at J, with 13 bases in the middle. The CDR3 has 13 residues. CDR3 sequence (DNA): TGTGCCAGCAGCAAGCTTTCCGATGAGACCCAGTACTTC. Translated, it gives CASSKLSDETQYF.

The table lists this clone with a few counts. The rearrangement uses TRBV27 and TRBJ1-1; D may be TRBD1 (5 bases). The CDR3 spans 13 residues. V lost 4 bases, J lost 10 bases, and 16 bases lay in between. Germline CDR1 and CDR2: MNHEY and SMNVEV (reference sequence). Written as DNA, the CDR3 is TGTGCCAGCAGTTCCGAGGGACTTCGGCCAGCTTTCTTT. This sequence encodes CASSSEGLRPAFF.

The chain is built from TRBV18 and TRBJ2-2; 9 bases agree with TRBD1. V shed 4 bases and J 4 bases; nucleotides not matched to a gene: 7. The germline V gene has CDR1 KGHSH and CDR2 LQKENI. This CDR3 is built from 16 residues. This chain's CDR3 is CASSHKQGAPTGELFF. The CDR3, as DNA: TGTGCCAGCTCACATAAACAGGGGGCGCCCACCGGGGAGCTGTTTTTT.

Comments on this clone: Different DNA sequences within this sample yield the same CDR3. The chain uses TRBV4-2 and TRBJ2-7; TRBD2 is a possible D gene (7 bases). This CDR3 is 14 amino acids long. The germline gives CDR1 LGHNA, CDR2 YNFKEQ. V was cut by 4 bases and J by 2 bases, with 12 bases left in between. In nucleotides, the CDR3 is TGTGCCAGCAGCCCAGAGGGGGGGCCCTACGAGCAGTACTTC. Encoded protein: CASSPEGGPYEQYF.

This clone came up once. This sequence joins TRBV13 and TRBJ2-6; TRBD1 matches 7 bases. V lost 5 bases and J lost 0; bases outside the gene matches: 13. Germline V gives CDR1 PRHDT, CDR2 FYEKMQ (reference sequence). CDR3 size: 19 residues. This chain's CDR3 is CASSRTLDRVGSGANVLTF. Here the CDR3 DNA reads TGTGCCAGCAGCCGGACCTTAGACAGGGTTGGCTCTGGGGCCAACGTCCTGACTTTC.

The CDR3 region has the DNA TGCGCCAGCAGCTCGGACCCCGACAGGGGACGCCCCTACGAGCAGTACTTC. It translates to CASSSDPDRGRPYEQYF. This chain connects TRBV5-1 to TRBJ2-7; 8 bases are shared with TRBD1. The V gene end was trimmed by 3 bases and the J gene end by 2 bases; junction bases not matched to a gene: 13. CDR1 is SGHRS and CDR2 is YFSETQ in the germline V gene. The CDR3 runs 17 residues.

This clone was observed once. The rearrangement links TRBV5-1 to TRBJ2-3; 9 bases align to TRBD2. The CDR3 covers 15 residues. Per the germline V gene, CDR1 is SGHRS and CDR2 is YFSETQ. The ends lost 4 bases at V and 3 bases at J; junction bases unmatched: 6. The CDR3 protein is CASSQRGEGTDTQYF. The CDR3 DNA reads TGCGCCAGCAGCCAGCGGGGGGAAGGTACAGATACGCAGTATTTT.

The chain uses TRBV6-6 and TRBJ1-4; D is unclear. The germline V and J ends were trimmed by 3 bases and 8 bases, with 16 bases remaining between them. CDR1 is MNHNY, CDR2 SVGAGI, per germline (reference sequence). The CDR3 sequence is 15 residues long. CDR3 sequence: CASSYQVEALEKLFF. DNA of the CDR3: TGTGCCAGCAGTTATCAAGTTGAGGCCCTCGAAAAACTGTTTTTT.

This CDR3 is CSVSPATEPYEQYF. CDR3 coding DNA: TGCAGCGTTTCCCCGGCGACAGAGCCCTACGAGCAGTACTTC. The genes are TRBV29-1 and TRBJ2-7, with D possibly TRBD1 on 5 matching bases. Trimming took 5 bases from V and 2 from J, leaving 16 bases between them. The germline gives CDR1 SQVTM, CDR2 ANQGSEA. There are 14 residues in the CDR3.

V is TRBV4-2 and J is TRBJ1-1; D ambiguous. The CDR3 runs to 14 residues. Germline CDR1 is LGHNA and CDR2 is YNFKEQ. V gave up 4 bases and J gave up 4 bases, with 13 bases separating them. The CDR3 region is CASSPSEGGTEAFF. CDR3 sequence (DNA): TGTGCCAGCAGCCCCAGTGAGGGAGGCACTGAAGCTTTCTTT.

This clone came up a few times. CDR3: CASSWDRLNYGYTF. As DNA, the CDR3 is TGTGCCAGCAGCTGGGACAGGCTTAACTATGGCTACACCTTC. J is TRBJ1-2 and V is TRBV6-5; the match to TRBD1 covers 8 bases. J gave up 1 base and V 6 bases, and 4 bases lay outside the gene matches. CDR1 and CDR2 (germline): MNHEY, SVGAGI. The CDR3 spans 14 residues.

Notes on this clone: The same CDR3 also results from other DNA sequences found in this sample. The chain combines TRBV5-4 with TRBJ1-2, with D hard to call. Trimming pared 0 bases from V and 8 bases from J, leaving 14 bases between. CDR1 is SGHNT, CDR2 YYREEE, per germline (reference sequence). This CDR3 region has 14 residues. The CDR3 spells CASSLDAGFGGYTF. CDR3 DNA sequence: TGTGCCAGCAGCTTGGATGCGGGGTTTGGAGGCTACACCTTC.

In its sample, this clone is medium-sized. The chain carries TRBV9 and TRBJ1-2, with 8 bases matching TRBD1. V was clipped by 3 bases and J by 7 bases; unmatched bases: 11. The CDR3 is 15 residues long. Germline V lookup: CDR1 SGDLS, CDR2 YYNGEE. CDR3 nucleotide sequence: TGTGCCAGCAGCGCCGGGACAGGTCCCGGCGCTGGCTACACCTTC. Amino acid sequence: CASSAGTGPGAGYTF.

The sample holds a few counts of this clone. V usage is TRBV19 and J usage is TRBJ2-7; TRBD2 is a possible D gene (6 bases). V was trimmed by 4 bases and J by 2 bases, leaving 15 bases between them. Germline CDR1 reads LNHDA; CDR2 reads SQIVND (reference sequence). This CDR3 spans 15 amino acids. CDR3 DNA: TGTGCCAGTAGTACGGGAGCGGAGGGACCCTACGAGCAGTACTTC. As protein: CASSTGAEGPYEQYF.

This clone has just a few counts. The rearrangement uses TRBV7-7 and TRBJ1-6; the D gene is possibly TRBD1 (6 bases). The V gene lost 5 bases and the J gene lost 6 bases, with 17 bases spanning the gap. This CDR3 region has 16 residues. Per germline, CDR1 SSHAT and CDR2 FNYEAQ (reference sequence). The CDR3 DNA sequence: TGTGCCAGCAGCCAGGGGCCGGGGGGGTTTAATTCACCCCTCCACTTT. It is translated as CASSQGPGGFNSPLHF.

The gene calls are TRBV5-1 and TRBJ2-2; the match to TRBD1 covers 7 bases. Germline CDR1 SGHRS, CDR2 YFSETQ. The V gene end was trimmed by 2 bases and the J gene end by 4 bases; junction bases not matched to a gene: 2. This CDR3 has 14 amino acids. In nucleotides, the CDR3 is TGCGCCAGCAGCTTCCGGGACAGCACCGGGGAGCTGTTTTTT. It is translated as CASSFRDSTGELFF.